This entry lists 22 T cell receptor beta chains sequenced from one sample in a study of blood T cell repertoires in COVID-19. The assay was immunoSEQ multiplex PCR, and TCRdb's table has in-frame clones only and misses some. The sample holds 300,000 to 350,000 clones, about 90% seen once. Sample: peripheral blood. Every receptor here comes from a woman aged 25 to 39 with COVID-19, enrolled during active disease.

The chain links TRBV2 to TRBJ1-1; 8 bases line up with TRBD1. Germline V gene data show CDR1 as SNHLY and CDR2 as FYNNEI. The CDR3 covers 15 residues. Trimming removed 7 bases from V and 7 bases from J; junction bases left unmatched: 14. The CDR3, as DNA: TGTGCCAGCATCCGCGGGGCAGGGGGCCGTGGTGAAGCTTTCTTT. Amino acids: CASIRGAGGRGEAFF.

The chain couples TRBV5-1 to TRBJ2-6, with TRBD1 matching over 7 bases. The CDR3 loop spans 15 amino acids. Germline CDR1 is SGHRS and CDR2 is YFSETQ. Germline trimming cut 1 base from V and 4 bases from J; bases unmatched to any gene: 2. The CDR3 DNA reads TGCGCCAGCAGCTTGCAGGGGGAAGGGGCCAACGTCCTGACTTTC. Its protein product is CASSLQGEGANVLTF. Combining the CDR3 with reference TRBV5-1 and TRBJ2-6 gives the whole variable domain KAGVTQTPRYLIKTRGQQVTLSCSPISGHRSVSWYQQTPGQGLQFLFEYFSETQRNKGNFPGRFSGRQFSNSRSEMNVSTLELGDSALYLCASSLQGEGANVLTFGAGSRLTVL.

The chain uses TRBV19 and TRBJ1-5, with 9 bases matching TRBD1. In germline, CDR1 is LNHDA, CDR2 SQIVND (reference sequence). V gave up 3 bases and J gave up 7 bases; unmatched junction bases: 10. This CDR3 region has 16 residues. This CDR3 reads CASSMGQGSWGQPQHF. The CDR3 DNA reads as TGTGCCAGTAGTATGGGACAGGGATCCTGGGGGCAGCCCCAGCATTTT.

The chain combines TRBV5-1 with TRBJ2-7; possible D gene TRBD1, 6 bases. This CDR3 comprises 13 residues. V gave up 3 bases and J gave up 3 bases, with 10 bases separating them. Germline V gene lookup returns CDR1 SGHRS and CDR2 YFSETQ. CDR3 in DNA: TGCGCCAGCAGCTGGGACACCGACTACGAGCAGTACTTC. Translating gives CASSWDTDYEQYF.

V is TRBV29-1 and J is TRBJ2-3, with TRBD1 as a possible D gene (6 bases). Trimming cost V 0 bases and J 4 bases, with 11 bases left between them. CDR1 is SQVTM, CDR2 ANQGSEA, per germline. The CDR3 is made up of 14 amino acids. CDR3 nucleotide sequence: TGCAGCGTTGAAGATGGCAAGGGGGCAGATACGCAGTATTTT. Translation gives CSVEDGKGADTQYF.

CDR3: CASRGDFRNNYGYTF. The CDR3 DNA reads as TGTGCCAGCAGGGGAGATTTCAGAAATAACTATGGCTACACCTTC. The chain combines TRBV5-4 with TRBJ1-2; D is ambiguous. Germline-derived CDR1 and CDR2 are SGHNT and YYREEE (reference sequence). The CDR3 runs to 15 residues. V dropped 5 bases and J dropped 1 base, with 15 bases sitting between them.

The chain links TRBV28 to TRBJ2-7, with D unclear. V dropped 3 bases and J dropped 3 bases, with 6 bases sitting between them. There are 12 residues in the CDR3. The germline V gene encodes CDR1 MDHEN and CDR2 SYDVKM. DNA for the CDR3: TGTGCCAGCAGTTTCGGGTTCTACGAGCAGTACTTC. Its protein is CASSFGFYEQYF.

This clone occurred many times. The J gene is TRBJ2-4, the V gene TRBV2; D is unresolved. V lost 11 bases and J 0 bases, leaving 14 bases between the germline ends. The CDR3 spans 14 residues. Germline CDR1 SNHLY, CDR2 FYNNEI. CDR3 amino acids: CAPSPLKAKNIQYF. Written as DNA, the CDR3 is TGTGCCCCTTCCCCGCTAAAAGCCAAAAACATTCAGTACTTC.

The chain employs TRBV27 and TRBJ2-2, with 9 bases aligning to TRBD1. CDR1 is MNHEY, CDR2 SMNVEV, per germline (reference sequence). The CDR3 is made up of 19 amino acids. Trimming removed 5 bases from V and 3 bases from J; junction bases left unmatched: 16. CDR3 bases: TGTGCCAGCAGTCCACCGGACAGGGGTGCTTTGAAGTACACCGGGGAGCTGTTTTTT. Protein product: CASSPPDRGALKYTGELFF.

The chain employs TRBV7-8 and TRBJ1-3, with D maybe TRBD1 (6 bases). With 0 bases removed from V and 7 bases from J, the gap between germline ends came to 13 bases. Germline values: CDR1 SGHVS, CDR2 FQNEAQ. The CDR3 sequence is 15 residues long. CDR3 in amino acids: CASSLAQRQGNTIYF. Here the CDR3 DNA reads TGTGCCAGCAGCTTAGCCCAAAGGCAGGGGAACACCATATATTTT.

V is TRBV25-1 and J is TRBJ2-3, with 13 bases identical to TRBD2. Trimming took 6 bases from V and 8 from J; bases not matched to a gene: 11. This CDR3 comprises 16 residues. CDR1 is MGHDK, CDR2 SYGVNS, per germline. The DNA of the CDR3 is TGTGCCAGCAGAAGCGGACTAGCGGGAGAGGGTGGTACGCAGTATTTT. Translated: CASRSGLAGEGGTQYF.

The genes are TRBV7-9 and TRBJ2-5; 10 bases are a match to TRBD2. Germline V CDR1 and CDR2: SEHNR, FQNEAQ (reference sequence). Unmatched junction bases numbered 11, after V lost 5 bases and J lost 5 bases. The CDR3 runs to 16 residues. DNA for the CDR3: TGTGCCAGCAGCCTCCAAGCGGGAGGGCTAGGGGAGACCCAGTACTTC. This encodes CASSLQAGGLGETQYF. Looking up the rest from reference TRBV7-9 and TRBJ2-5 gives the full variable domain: DTGVSQNPRHKITKRGQNVTFRCDPISEHNRLYWYRQTLGQGPEFLTYFQNEAQLEKSRLLSDRFSAERPKGSFSTLEIQRTEQGDSAMYLCASSLQAGGLGETQYFGPGTRLLVL.

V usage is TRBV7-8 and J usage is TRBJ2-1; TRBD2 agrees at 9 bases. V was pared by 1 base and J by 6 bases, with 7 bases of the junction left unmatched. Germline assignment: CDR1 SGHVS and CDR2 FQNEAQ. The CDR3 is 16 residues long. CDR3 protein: CASSLVGGRALNEQFF. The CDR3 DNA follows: TGTGCCAGCAGCTTAGTCGGCGGGAGGGCACTCAATGAGCAGTTCTTC.

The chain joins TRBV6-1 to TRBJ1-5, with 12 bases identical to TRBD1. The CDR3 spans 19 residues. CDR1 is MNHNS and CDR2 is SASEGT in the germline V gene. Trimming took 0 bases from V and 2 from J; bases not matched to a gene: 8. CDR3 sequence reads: CASSEALRDRGRGNQPQHF. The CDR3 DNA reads TGTGCCAGCAGTGAAGCGCTCCGGGACAGGGGGCGCGGCAATCAGCCCCAGCATTTT.

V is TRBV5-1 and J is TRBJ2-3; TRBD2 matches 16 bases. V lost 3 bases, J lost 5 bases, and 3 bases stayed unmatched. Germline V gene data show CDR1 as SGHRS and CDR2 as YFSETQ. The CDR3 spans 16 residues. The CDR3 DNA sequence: TGCGCCAGCAGCTCGGGACTAGCGGGAGGGCGAGATACGCAGTATTTT. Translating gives CASSSGLAGGRDTQYF.

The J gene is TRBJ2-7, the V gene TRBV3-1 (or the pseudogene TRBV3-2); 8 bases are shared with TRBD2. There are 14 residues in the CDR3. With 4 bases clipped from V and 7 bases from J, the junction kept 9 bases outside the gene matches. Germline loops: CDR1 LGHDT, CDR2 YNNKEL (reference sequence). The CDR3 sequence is CASSRGLAPVEQYF. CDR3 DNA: TGTGCCAGCAGCCGCGGACTAGCTCCAGTGGAGCAGTACTTC.

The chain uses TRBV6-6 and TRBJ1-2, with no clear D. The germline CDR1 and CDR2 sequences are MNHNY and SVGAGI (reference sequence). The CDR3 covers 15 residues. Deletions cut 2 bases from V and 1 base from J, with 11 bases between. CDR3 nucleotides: TGTGCCAGCAGTTACCAATCCTCTAATAACTATGGCTACACCTTC. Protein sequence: CASSYQSSNNYGYTF.

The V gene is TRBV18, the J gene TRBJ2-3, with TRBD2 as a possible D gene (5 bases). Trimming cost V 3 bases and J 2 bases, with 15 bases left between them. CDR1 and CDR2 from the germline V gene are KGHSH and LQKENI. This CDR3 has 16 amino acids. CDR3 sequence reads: CASSPNGVKNTDTQYF. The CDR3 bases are TGTGCCAGCTCACCGAACGGGGTTAAAAACACAGATACGCAGTATTTT.

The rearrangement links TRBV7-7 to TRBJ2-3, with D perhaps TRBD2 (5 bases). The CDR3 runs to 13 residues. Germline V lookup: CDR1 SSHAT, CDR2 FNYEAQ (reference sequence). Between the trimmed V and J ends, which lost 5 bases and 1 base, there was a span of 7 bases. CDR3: CASSGSGTDTQYF. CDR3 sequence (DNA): TGTGCCAGCAGCGGTAGCGGCACAGATACGCAGTATTTT.

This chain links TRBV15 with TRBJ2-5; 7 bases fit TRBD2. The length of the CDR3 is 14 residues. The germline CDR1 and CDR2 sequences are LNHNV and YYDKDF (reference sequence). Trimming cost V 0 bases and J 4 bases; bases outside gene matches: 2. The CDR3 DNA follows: TGTGCCACCAGCAGAGATCGCGGGGGAGAGACCCAGTACTTC. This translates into CATSRDRGGETQYF.

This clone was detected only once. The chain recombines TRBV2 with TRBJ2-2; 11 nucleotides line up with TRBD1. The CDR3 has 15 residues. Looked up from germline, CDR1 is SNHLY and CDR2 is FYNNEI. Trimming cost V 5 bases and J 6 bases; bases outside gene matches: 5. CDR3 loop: CASSKRDRGSGELFF. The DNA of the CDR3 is TGTGCCAGCAGTAAAAGGGACAGGGGGTCCGGGGAGCTGTTTTTT.

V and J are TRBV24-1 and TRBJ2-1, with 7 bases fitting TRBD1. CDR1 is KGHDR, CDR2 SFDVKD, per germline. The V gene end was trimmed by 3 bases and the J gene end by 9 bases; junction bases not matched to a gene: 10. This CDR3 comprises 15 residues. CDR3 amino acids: CATSDAGQVGGEQFF. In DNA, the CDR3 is TGTGCCACCAGTGATGCCGGACAGGTCGGTGGTGAGCAGTTCTTC.